The sequence of this T cell receptor (beta chain) was determined in a study of blood T cell repertoires in COVID-19. Overall study context: There were acute and convalescent COVID-19 samples, and they came from the United States, Italy and Spain.

The germline V gene encodes CDR1 LGHDT and CDR2 YNNKEL (reference sequence). With V trimmed by 3 bases and J by 8 bases, 9 bases remained unmatched. This CDR3 has 14 amino acids. Patients in Seattle were enrolled during active infection, then followed longitudinally. Original methodology: Estimation of nucleated cell counts relied on the amplification of reference gene primers. Sequencing used immunoSEQ multiplex PCR; TCRdb keeps in-frame clones, though not all of them. Clone size and the V and J calls come from that table; the DNA yielded D and trimming. The table lists 250,000 to 300,000 clones, roughly 92% of them singletons.

This clonotype was sampled from a woman in her twenties or thirties with COVID-19, enrolled during active disease. V gene TRBV3-1 (or the pseudogene TRBV3-2) combines with J gene TRBJ1-2, with 7 bases identical to TRBD1. Source material: peripheral blood. The CDR3 loop reads CASSQVRGPGGYTF. The CDR3 coding sequence is TGTGCCAGCAGCCAGGTTAGGGGGCCTGGAGGCTACACCTTC.